These 5 T cell receptor beta chains were sequenced from one sample in a study of molecular identifiers for immune sequencing clone quantification. Via MiXCR, TCRdb re-called the PCR reads, giving one row per CDR3 protein. The data contain 550,000 to 750,000 distinct CDR3 sequences, approximately 20% of them singletons. Material for sequencing was naive CD8+ T cells from blood, with Jurkat cell RNA spiked in. Stated subset: FACS-sorted CD8+CD4-CCR7+CD45RA+ naive T cells. These receptors were collected from a human donor in good health. Some libraries in this study had Jurkat cell RNA spiked in.

V usage is TRBV7-8 and J usage is TRBJ2-2; TRBD2 is a possible D gene (6 bases). Trimming took off 5 bases at V and 1 base at J, with 14 bases between the two ends. Germline CDR1 SGHVS, CDR2 FQNEAQ. The length of the CDR3 is 16 residues. The CDR3 here is CASSRTPGENTGELFF. As DNA, the CDR3 is TGTGCCAGCAGCCGGACCCCGGGGGAGAACACCGGGGAGCTGTTTTTT.

In this sample, this clonotype turned up many times. The chain carries TRBV4-1 and TRBJ2-5, with 7 nucleotides matching TRBD1. From germline, CDR1 is MGHRA and CDR2 YSYEKL. The CDR3 consists of 14 residues. The V and J ends lost 2 bases and 1 base, in that order; junction bases with no gene match: 1. CDR3 nucleotide sequence: TGCGCCAGCAGCCAACCAGGGGGCCAAGAGACCCAGTACTTC. Encoded protein: CASSQPGGQETQYF.

The CDR3 DNA reads as TGCGCCAGCAGCTTGGTCGGAGACCCGAACACCGGGGAGCTGTTTTTT. Amino acids: CASSLVGDPNTGELFF. V is TRBV5-1 and J is TRBJ2-2; no definite D call. The CDR3 sequence is 16 residues long. V was clipped by 0 bases and J by 0 bases, with 9 bases between them. Looked up from germline, CDR1 is SGHRS and CDR2 is YFSETQ.

The chain joins TRBV27 to TRBJ2-3; the D gene is possibly TRBD2 (6 bases). Deletions cut 0 bases from V and 1 base from J, with 11 bases between. Germline V CDR1 and CDR2: MNHEY, SMNVEV (reference sequence). The CDR3 is 16 residues long. The CDR3 DNA sequence: TGTGCCAGCAGTTTATCCTGGGCTAGCGGCACAGATACGCAGTATTTT. The encoded protein is CASSLSWASGTDTQYF.

This clonotype was seen ten or more times. The chain is built from TRBV15 and TRBJ2-1; 7 bases match TRBD1. The ends lost 4 bases at V and 4 bases at J; junction bases unmatched: 10. The CDR3 is made up of 16 amino acids. Germline CDR1 reads LNHNV; CDR2 reads YYDKDF (reference sequence). The CDR3 sequence: CATSIRLVQGYNEQFF. CDR3 coding DNA: TGTGCCACCAGCATAAGGCTAGTACAGGGGTACAATGAGCAGTTCTTC.